This T cell receptor beta chain stems from a study of blood T cell repertoires in COVID-19. Study-level information: COVID-19 samples collected from the United States, Italy and Spain covered acute and convalescent phases. The cDNA or gDNA used as material had been derived from T cells, B-cell-depleted T cells, or PBMCs.

Original methodology: Estimation of nucleated cell counts was performed using reference gene primer amplification. The method was immunoSEQ multiplex PCR; TCRdb's version includes in-frame clones alone and lacks a portion of them. That table is the source of V, J and clone size, and D and trimming were worked out from the DNA. Here the sample spans about 190,000 clones, less than 80% being singletons. Trimming at V came to 3 bases and at J to 0 bases, leaving 4 bases not matched to a gene. Germline V gene data show CDR1 as GTSNPN and CDR2 as SVGIG (reference sequence). The CDR3 sequence is 14 residues long.

Material: peripheral blood. This TCR came from a man aged 50 to 60 who had recovered from COVID-19. The chain combines TRBV30 with TRBJ1-2; 7 bases are shared with TRBD1. The CDR3 loop is CAWSDRAPNYGYTF. As DNA, the CDR3 is TGTGCCTGGAGCGACAGGGCACCTAACTATGGCTACACCTTC.